These 7 T cell receptor beta chains share one sample of origin, sequenced in a study of cytomegalovirus exposure and HLA in healthy donors. The PCR was carried out with 60 Vbeta primers and 13 Jbeta primers. Generated by immunoSEQ multiplex PCR, the TCRdb table keeps only in-frame clones and is missing some. The data hold 210,000 or so clones, with approximately 82% observed a single time. The specimen was PBMCs. Every receptor here comes from a woman aged 45-60 years in good health and CMV-seropositive.

The chain employs TRBV4-2 and TRBJ1-5; 7 nucleotides agree with TRBD1. The germline V gene encodes CDR1 LGHNA and CDR2 YNFKEQ. The CDR3 runs 15 residues. The V gene end was trimmed by 3 bases and the J gene end by 0 bases; junction bases not matched to a gene: 2. CDR3 amino acids: CASSHTGDSNQPQHF. CDR3 bases: TGTGCCAGCAGCCACACAGGGGATAGCAATCAGCCCCAGCATTTT.

The genes are TRBV12-5 and TRBJ2-2; weak D call: TRBD2 (5 bases). CDR1 is LGHNT, CDR2 FRNRAP, per germline. The CDR3 extends over 16 amino acids. Trimming removed 2 bases from V and 3 bases from J, with 13 bases in between. CDR3 sequence (DNA): TGTGCTAGTGGTTTGCCTACTAGTATGGACACCGGGGAGCTGTTTTTT. Amino acids: CASGLPTSMDTGELFF.

The sample holds a few counts of this clone. This chain links TRBV4-3 with TRBJ2-7, with 7 positions matching TRBD1. In germline, CDR1 is LGHNA, CDR2 YSLEER. V trimming: 1 base; J trimming: 7 bases; junction bases outside the gene matches: 10. The CDR3 runs to 15 residues. The CDR3 DNA follows: TGCGCCAGCAGCCAAGGGAACACAGGGGTGGGTGAGCAGTACTTC. Protein: CASSQGNTGVGEQYF.

The V call is TRBV5-1, the J call TRBJ2-1; 7 positions agree with TRBD2. This CDR3 spans 15 amino acids. The germline CDR1 and CDR2 sequences are SGHRS and YFSETQ. Trimming removed 4 bases from V and 0 bases from J; junction bases left unmatched: 4. The CDR3 protein is CASSPSGTSYNEQFF. The CDR3 region has the DNA TGCGCCAGCAGCCCAAGCGGGACCTCCTACAATGAGCAGTTCTTC.

The J gene is TRBJ2-1, the V gene TRBV29-1; possible D gene TRBD1, 7 bases. The length of the CDR3 is 15 residues. Trimming cost V 5 bases and J 8 bases, with 22 bases left between them. The germline CDR1 and CDR2 sequences are SQVTM and ANQGSEA. The CDR3 region is CSVRRGAGPYHEQFF. CDR3 nucleotides: TGCAGCGTTCGCAGGGGGGCCGGCCCTTACCATGAGCAGTTCTTC.

The genes are TRBV9 and TRBJ1-1; D possibly corresponds to TRBD1 (6 bases). Trimming took off 0 bases at V and 1 base at J, with 13 bases between the two ends. CDR1 is SGDLS and CDR2 is YYNGEE in the germline V gene. The CDR3 contains 16 residues. The CDR3 reads CASSVVGTGKNTEAFF. CDR3 sequence (DNA): TGTGCCAGCAGCGTAGTGGGAACAGGGAAGAACACTGAAGCTTTCTTT. Full variable domain (rest looked up from reference TRBV9 and TRBJ1-1): DSGVTQTPKHLITATGQRVTLRCSPRSGDLSVYWYQQSLDQGLQFLIQYYNGEERAKGNILERFSAQQFPDLHSELNLSSLELGDSALYFCASSVVGTGKNTEAFFGQGTRLTVV.

The sample holds one count of this clone. The CDR3 reads CASSLIVGESPLHF. The CDR3 nucleotides read TGTGCCAGCAGCTTAATTGTCGGGGAATCACCCCTCCACTTT. The chain joins TRBV7-8 to TRBJ1-6, with D unclear. The CDR3 consists of 14 residues. Germline CDR1 is SGHVS and CDR2 is FQNEAQ. With 2 bases removed from V and 10 bases from J, the gap between germline ends came to 12 bases.